This T cell receptor (beta chain) was captured in a study of T cell changes during pregnancy in multiple sclerosis. Assay used: immunoSEQ multiplex PCR; TCRdb lists only in-frame clones, some missing. Among approximately 87,000 clones listed, just over 90% were seen once. The receptor's source is a female donor with multiple sclerosis, enrolled in a pregnancy study. The material sequenced was CD4+ T cells from peripheral blood mononuclear cells, taken in the second trimester of pregnancy.

In DNA form, the CDR3 reads TGCGCCAGCAGCCAAGATGTTGGCAGGGGGGCTAACTATGGCTACACCTTC. It is translated as CASSQDVGRGANYGYTF. The V call is TRBV4-3, the J call TRBJ1-2; 7 bases map to TRBD1. Trimming cost V 0 bases and J 0 bases; bases outside gene matches: 7. The germline V gene has CDR1 LGHNA and CDR2 YSLEER. CDR3 length equals 17 residues.